The clone carrying this T cell receptor (beta chain) was seen only a few times. The data are from a study of beta chain features in type 1 diabetes. Expressed TCRB transcripts were sequenced, since all the RNA that had been isolated was reverse transcribed. Some clones are missing from TCRdb's copy, which holds only in-frame ones; the method was immunoSEQ multiplex PCR. The sample lists some 140,000 clones; about a tenth were seen once. CD45RO/CCR7/CD25/CD127/CD95/CD27 separated CD4+ naive, central memory, regulatory and stem cell-like memory cells by sorting. The TCR was taken from a man aged 18-30 years in good health. Specimen: central memory CD4+ T cells from blood.

This CDR3 reads CASSIGGEQYF. For the CDR3, the DNA is TGTGCCAGCAGCATAGGGGGGGAGCAGTACTTC. The rearrangement links TRBV28 to TRBJ2-5; TRBD2 is a possible D gene (7 bases). There are 11 residues in the CDR3. V dropped 6 bases and J dropped 11 bases, with 13 bases sitting between them. Germline loops: CDR1 MDHEN, CDR2 SYDVKM.